This T cell receptor (beta chain) is drawn from a study of T cell therapy after organ transplantation (dated by TCRdb to the late 2010s). Regarding the complete study: Autologous CMV-specific T cells, expanded in vitro for 2 to 3 weeks with a peptide pool of 30 HLA class I and II CMV epitopes, were used as therapy products. Blood samples for the long-term post-therapy time point were taken 20 to 29 weeks after therapy ended. This study was a follow-up analysis of the TRBV repertoire from an open-label phase I trial that tested autologous CMV-specific adoptive T cell therapy in people who had received solid-organ transplants. Across 2 to 6 intravenous infusions, patients got a median of 1.92 x 10^8 CMV-specific T cells. Of the approximately ten patients, eight were classified as clinical responders and two as nonresponders. Long-term post-therapy samples were obtainable from only 8 of the 10 patients. Patients were given up to 6 doses of T cells at 2-week intervals and were followed for over 25 weeks after finishing therapy. What the authors observed across the whole study: The small cohort prevented assessing confounders such as concurrent antirejection and antiviral medications. Reduced sample coverage from poor CD8+ T cell yield may be reflected in the few expansions detected in nonresponders. Marked pretherapy clonal expansions with minimal repertoire change after therapy were observed in nonresponders. Reconstitution after therapy appeared to involve both transferred clonotypes and endogenous clonotypes that were not detected in the therapy products. Fold change in CD8 clonality after therapy was inversely correlated with pretherapy clonality, suggesting that less biased repertoires were more receptive to remodeling.

CDR1 LNHNV and CDR2 YYDKDF are derived from the germline V gene (reference sequence). Spanning cysteine to phenylalanine, the CDR3 consists of 16 amino acids. Of the read, only the CDR3 DNA is kept; its 48 bases are in frame from base 1. V has 4 bases trimmed and J has 5 bases trimmed; junction bases matching no gene number 7. Using the immunoSEQ two-step, bias-controlled multiplex PCR assay, TRB CDR3 regions were amplified from genomic DNA. Sequencing of CDR3 libraries was carried out on an Illumina NextSeq 500. As for the authors' bioinformatics: Initial alignment and bioinformatics, including bias normalization against synthetic CDR3 analogs, were performed with the immunoSEQ Analyzer platform. Annotation of V, D and J genes was based on the definitions in the IMGT database. For further TRBV analyses, VDJtools version 1.1.10 and the R package tcR version 2.2.1.11 were used with default settings. For the GLIPH analysis, version 1.0 was run with default settings. In CDR3 sequences with at least 5 reads, significant changes in clonotype frequency were tested by a 2-sided binomial test with Benjamini-Hochberg correction (alpha = 0.01). TCRdb's version of the immuneACCESS table is confined to in-frame rearrangements and falls short of the full clone set. An unresolved V gene accounts for under half of the shortfall where checked; the remainder is of unknown origin. The V and J calls and clone size are taken from that table; D and trimming were inferred from the DNA. This sample is represented by roughly 15,000 clones; 65% to 90% of them were singletons. The ten largest clonotypes hold around 30% of the sample.

The time point label of this sample denotes: 20-29 weeks after completion of therapy. The patients had received solid-organ transplants and had drug-resistant/recurrent cytomegalovirus. Under twelve of the trial participants were picked for repertoire analysis depending on whether post-therapy peripheral blood mononuclear cells were available. A BD FACSAria III was used to sort viable CD3+CD8+CD4- lymphocytes from PBMCs. The Qiagen DNeasy Kit was used to extract genomic DNA from the sorted cells. Points on this clone: Its antigen specificity is not known. Qualities for individual bases were not recorded, and no much larger clone is one base off.

This sequence was found in a human patient who had received a solid organ transplant and had CMV disease. After a transplant, some T cells may be of graft donor origin. The starting material was CD8+ T cells from blood, obtained after autologous CMV-specific T cell therapy. Recombination joined TRBV15 with TRBJ2-1, with 11 bases aligning to TRBD1. The bases read TGTGCCACCAGCACAGGACAGGGGGCAGGGAACAATGAGCAGTTCTTC. It translates as CATSTGQGAGNNEQFF. With the rest looked up from the reference TRBV15 and TRBJ2-1 genes rather than sequenced, the full variable domain is DAMVIQNPRYQVTQFGKPVTLSCSQTLNHNVMYWYQQKSSQAPKLLFHYYDKDFNNEADTPDNFQSRRPNTSFCFLDIRSPGLGDTAMYLCATSTGQGAGNNEQFFGPGTRLTVL.